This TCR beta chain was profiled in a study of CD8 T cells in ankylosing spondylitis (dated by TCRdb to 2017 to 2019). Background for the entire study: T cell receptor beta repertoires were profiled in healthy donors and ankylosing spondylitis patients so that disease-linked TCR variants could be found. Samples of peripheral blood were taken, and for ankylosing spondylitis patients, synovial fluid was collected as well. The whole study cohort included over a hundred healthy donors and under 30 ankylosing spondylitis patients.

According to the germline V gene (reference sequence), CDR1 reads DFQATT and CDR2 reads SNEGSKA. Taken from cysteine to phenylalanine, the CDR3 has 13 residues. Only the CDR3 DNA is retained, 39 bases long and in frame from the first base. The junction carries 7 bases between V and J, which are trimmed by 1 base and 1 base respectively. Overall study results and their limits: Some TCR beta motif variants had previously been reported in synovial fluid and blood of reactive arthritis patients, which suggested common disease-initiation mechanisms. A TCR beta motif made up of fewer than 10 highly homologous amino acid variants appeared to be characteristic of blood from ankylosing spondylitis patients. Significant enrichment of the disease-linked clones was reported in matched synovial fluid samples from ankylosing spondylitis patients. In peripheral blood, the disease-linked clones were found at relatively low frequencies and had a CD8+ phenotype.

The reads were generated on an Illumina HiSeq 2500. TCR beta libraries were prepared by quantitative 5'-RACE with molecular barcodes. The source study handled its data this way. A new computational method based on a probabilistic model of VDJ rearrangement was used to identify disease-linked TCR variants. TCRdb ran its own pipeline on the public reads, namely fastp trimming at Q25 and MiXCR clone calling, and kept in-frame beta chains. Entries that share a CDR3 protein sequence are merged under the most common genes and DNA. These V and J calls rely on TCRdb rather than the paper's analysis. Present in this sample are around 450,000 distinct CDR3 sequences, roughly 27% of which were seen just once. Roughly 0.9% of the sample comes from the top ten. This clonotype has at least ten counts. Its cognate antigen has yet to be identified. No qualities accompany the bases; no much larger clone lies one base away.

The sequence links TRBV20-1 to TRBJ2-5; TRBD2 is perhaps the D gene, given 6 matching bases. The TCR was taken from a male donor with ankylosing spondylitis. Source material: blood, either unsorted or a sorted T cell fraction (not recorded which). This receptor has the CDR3 CSARVGGQETQYF. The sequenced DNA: TGCAGTGCTAGAGTGGGAGGCCAAGAGACCCAGTACTTC.